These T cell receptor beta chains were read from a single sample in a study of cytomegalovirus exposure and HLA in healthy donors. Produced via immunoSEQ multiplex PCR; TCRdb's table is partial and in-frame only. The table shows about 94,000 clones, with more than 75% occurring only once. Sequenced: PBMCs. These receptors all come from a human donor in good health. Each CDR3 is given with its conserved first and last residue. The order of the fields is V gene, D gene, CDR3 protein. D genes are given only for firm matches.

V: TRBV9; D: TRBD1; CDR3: CASRRQGRGYTF
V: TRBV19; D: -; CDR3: CASSMGRAPYGYTF
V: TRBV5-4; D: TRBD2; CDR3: CASSVKGLGFRDEQYF
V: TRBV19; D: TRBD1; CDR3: CASSKPGQSYEQYF
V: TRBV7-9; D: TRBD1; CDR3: CASSLTGQANTGELFF
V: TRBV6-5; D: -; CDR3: CASSYSTGLRNYGYTF
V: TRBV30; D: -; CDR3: CAWRGGAANTQYF
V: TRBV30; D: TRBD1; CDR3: CAWSGTGAGTDTQYF
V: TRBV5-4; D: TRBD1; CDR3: CASSLRGTGTVETQYF
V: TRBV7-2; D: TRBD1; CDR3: CASSLLTGVMSNEQFF
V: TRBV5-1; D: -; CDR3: CASSQGLSGTDTQYF
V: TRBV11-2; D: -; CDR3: CASSLGGRDTYEQYF
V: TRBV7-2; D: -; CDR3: CASSRTGQPQHF
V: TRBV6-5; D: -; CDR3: CASSPPENTEAFF
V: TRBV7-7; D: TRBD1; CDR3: CASSLGTGVGEQFF
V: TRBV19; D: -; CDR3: CASTDRSYEQYF
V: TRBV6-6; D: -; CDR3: CASSIPPRGEAFF
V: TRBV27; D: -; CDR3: CASGPGSRNEQFF
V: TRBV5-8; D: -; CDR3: CASSLRAEAFF
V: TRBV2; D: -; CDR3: CASDLRNQPQHF
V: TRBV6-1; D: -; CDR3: CASRDRDSGNTIYF
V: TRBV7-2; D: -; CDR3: CASSPALRNNEQFF
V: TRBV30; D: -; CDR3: CAWKVGTDQYF
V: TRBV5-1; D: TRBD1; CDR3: CASSLGDRGRKYQETQYF
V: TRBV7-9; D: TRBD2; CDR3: CASSAGTSGLYNEQFF
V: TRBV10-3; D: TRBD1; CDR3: CAIDRGMNTEAFF
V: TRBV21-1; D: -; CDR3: CASSRGQFYEQYF
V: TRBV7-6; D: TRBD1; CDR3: CASSLQGAGANVLTF
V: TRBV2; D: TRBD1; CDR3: CASSQGQGARNIQYF
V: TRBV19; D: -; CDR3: CASSSGVGNEQFF
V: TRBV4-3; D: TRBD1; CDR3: CASSQEADRGQHTQYF
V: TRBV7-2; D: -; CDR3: CASSLALQGTDNEQFF
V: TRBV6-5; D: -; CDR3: CASRISTSNTGELFF
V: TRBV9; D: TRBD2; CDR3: CASSVVRETDTQYF
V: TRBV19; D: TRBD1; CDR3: CASSMTGGNTGELFF
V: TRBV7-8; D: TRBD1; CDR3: CASSLRDRGYYGYTF
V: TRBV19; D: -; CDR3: CASSKPGTGANVLTF